This TCR beta chain was sequenced for a study of OX40 agonist ivuxolimab in advanced cancers. Describing the broader study: Ivuxolimab was a fully human IgG2 agonistic monoclonal antibody targeting the costimulatory receptor OX40 (CD134). Intravenous ivuxolimab was administered to patients every 2 weeks at six dose levels: 0.01, 0.1, 0.3, 1.5, 3 and 10 mg/kg. Of the roughly 52 dose-escalation patients, hepatocellular carcinoma was present in about 19, melanoma in approximately 15, renal cell carcinoma in 9 and head and neck cancer in 9. The dose-escalation cohort was about 87% male with a mean age of about 60 years, ranging from roughly 20 to 80. Prior anti-PD-1, anti-PD-L1 or anti-CTLA-4 therapy was permitted, and 30% to 45% of dose-escalation patients had received checkpoint inhibitors. Partial responses were achieved by three dose-escalation patients, of whom one had hepatocellular carcinoma and two had cutaneous melanoma. Peripheral TCRbeta sequencing aimed to test whether ivuxolimab altered TCR sequence diversity and caused clonal T-cell expansion. The paper covers the monotherapy dose-escalation part of the phase I ivuxolimab trial, which included N = 52 patients.

The trial excluded patients who had a history of autoimmune disease or who were on systemic immunosuppression. Peripheral blood for TCR sequencing was collected from all dose cohorts at baseline, on cycle 4 day 1, and on cycle 7 day 1. The samples were drawn from a first-in-human, open-label, multicenter phase I dose-escalation trial of ivuxolimab. Adults with locally advanced or metastatic melanoma, renal cell carcinoma, hepatocellular carcinoma or head and neck squamous cell carcinoma were enrolled in the trial. CD4+ and CD8+ T cells were sorted separately from peripheral blood before TCR sequencing. Via the germline V gene, CDR1 is MNHEY and CDR2 SVGAGI. From the cysteine up to the phenylalanine, the CDR3 has a length of 12 residues. Just CDR3 DNA is preserved here, 36 bases in frame from base 1. Broader findings and caveats from the paper: Low levels of normalized T-cell clonal expansion were also seen in some nonresponding patients. Clonal expansion of both CD4+ and CD8+ blood T cells was observed from baseline to week 6 at doses 0.1 to 3.0 mg/kg. Which antigens the clonally expanded peripheral T cells were specific for was not determined. After ivuxolimab, expanded clones were on average more numerous among CD8+ T cells than among CD4+ T cells. In the 0.1-3.0 mg/kg groups, partial responders were among the patients with the lowest normalized peripheral clonal expansion, particularly in CD8+ T cells.

Worth noting for this clone: No cognate antigen has been identified for it. No much larger clonotype is one base removed from it; base qualities were not supplied.

Genomic DNA was isolated from the sorted cells so that the TCRbeta CDR3 region could be sequenced. TCRbeta CDR3 regions were sequenced using the immunoSEQ Assay. Entries here come from immuneACCESS through TCRdb and include only in-frame sequences with V and J called. Some clones fail to appear in such tables; in the studies checked, an unresolved V gene covers under half of the shortfall, and the cause of the remainder is unknown. Present in this sample are under 20,000 clones, about 93% of which were seen just once. 25% to 30% of the sample belongs to the ten largest clones. The sequencing used CD4+ or CD8+ T cells sorted from blood, collected in a trial of the OX40 agonist ivuxolimab. The chain is encoded by TRBV6-5 joined to TRBJ1-2; no D gene is confidently identified. The TCR was taken from an adult with an advanced solid tumor such as melanoma, head and neck, liver or kidney cancer. The nucleotide sequence reads TGTGCGTCATTCAAGAGGGTCTATGGCTACACCTTC. It translates as CASFKRVYGYTF.